This T cell receptor (beta chain) comes out of a study of shared clonotypes between healthy human individuals. For sorted subsets, 150 to 250 ng DNA per replicate equaled 33,000 or so T cell genomes. Using immunoSEQ multiplex PCR, the repertoire was profiled, and TCRdb retains in-frame clones only, with some absent. Among about 1 million clones listed, approximately 68% were seen once. In the case of this clone: Antigen unknown.

Caucasian adults living in Nashville, Tennessee, provided all samples. Findings and caveats of the study: Few donors limited the genetic and exposure-history diversity represented. Clonotype sharing across a few donors was observed for roughly 5% of naive CD4 clonotypes.

Germline lookup yields CDR1 MGHRA and CDR2 YSYEKL. This CDR3 has 17 residues. The V gene end was trimmed by 4 bases and the J gene end by 1 base; junction bases not matched to a gene: 10. The chain joins TRBV4-1 to TRBJ2-4, with 7 bases matching TRBD1. The sequenced sample was memory CD4+ T cells sorted from blood. Subset: CD45RA-negative fraction. The source of this sequence is a man younger than 35 in good health. In nucleotides, the CDR3 is TGCGCCAGCAGCCCGACAGGGAACGAGATGGCCAAAAACATTCAGTACTTC. It codes for CASSPTGNEMAKNIQYF.